This T cell receptor (beta chain) stems from a study of blood T cell repertoires in COVID-19. On the study more broadly: T cells, B-cell-depleted T cells, or PBMCs supplied cDNA or gDNA.

Some clones are missing from TCRdb's copy, which holds only in-frame ones; the method was immunoSEQ multiplex PCR. The sample lists about 35,000 clones, roughly 86% occurring once. The table lists this clone with a few counts. Germline lookup yields CDR1 LGHDT and CDR2 YNNKEL (reference sequence). The germline V and J ends were trimmed by 4 bases and 8 bases, with 20 bases remaining between them. The CDR3 contains 15 residues. The J gene is TRBJ1-1, the V gene TRBV3-1 (or the pseudogene TRBV3-2); TRBD1 is a possible D gene (6 bases). The clonotype comes from an elderly man with active or convalescent COVID-19. The sequencing input was peripheral blood. CDR3: CASSRFSGGGAEAFF. CDR3 sequence (DNA): TGTGCCAGCAGCCGTTTCTCGGGCGGGGGCGCAGAAGCTTTCTTT.